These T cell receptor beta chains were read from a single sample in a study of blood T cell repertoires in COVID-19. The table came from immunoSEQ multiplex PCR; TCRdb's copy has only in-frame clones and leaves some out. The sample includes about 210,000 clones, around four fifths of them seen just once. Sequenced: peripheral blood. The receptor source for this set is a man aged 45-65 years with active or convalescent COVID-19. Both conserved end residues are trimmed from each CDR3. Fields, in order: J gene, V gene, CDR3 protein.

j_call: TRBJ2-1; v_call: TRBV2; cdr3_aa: ASTRTSNNEQF
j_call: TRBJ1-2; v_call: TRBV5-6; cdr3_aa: ASSLGQGVNYGYT
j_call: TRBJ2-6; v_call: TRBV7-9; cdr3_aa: ASSLRASGANVLT
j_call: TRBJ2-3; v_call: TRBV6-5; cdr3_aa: ASRPLAGRTDTQY
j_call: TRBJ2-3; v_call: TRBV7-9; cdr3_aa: ASSLWGDSESDTQY
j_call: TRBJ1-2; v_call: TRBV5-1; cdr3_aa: ASSTPTGAYGYT
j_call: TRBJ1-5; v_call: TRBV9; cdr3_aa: ASSTGQGEQPQH
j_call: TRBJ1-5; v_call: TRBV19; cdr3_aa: ASSIDRADNQPQH
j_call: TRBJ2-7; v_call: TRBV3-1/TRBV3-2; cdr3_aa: ASSLFARTDYYEQY
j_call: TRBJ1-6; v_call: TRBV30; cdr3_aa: AWMDRGNSPLH
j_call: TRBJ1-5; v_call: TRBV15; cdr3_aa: ATSRDGAGPQGPSNQPQH
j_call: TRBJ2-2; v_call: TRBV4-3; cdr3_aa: ASSPGLAVENTGELF
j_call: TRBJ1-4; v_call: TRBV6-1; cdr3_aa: ASSEWGGGEKLF
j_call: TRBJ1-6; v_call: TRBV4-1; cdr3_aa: ASSYGQPQGRSPLH
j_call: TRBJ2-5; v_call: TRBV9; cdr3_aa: ASSVGNSQETQY
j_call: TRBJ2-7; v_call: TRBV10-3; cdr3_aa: AISESTFYEQY
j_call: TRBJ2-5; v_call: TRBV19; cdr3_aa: ASSTQGAMETQY
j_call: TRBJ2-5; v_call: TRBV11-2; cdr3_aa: ASSPGRQETQY
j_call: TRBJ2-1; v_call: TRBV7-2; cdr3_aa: ASSPGEGPYNEQF
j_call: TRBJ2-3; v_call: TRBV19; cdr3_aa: ASSIPGTDTQY
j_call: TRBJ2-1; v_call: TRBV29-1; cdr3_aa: SVGGTSGSGSYNEQF
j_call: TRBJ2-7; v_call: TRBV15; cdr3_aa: ATSRDVQRTDAAYEQY
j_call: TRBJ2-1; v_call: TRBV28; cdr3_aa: ASSLRDRDEQF
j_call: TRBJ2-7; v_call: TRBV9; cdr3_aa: ASSVQGLAGEQY
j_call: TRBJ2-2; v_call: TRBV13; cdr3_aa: ASSFRQGGDNGELF
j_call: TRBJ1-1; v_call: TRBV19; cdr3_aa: ASSTGQEWTEAF
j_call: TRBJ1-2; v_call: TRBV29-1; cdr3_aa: SVEGGRDNYGYT
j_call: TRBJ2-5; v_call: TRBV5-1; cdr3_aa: ASSFRGRETQY
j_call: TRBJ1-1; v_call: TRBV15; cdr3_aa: ATSTGQGLKNTEAF
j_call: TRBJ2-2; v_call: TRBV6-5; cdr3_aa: ASSYSLAGELF
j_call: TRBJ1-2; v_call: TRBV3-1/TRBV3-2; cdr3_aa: ASSPRRGDGYT
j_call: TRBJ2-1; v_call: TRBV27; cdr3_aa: ASSPLGGASYNEQF
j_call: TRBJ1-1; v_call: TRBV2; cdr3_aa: ASNLEGVLGNTEAF
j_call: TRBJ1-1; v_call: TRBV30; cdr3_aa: ACRTARGTEAF
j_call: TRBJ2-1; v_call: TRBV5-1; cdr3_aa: ASSLPGYNEQF
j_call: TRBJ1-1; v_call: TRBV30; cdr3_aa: AWSPRSNTEAF
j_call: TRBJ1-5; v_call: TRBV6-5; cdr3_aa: ASGSRGLNQPQH
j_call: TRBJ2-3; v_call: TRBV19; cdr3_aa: ASSMRPPVDTQY
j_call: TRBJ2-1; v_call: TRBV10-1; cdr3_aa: ASSESRRAGGRDEQF
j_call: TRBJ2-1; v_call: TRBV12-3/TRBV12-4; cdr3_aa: AASGGHEQF
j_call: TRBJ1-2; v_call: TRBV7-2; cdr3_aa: ASSQNQGNYGYT
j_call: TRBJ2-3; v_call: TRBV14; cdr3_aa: ASSQLTGLAGGSGDTQY
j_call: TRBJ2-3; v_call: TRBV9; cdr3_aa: ASSVVGQGGADTQY
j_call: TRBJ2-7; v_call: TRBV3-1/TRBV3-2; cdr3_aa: ASLIRAEQY
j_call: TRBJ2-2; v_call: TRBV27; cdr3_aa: ASSLQQGQTGELF
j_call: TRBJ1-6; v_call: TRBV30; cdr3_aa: AWSAGGDSPLH